This TCR beta chain emerged from a study of control samples from healthy donors and cancer patients. Libraries were prepared by immunoSEQ multiplex PCR; TCRdb keeps only in-frame clonotypes and omits some of them. The profile shows fewer than 500,000 clones, 80% to 95% of them singletons. This CDR3 has 16 residues. Germline V gene lookup returns CDR1 LGHNA and CDR2 YSLEER. V dropped 0 bases and J dropped 4 bases, with 14 bases sitting between them. This chain uses TRBV4-3 with TRBJ2-3, with D unresolved. This receptor was obtained from a man aged 40-49 years with head and neck cancer. The sequenced sample consisted of PBMCs. CDR3 residues: CASSQDWPRIADTQYF. The CDR3 bases are TGCGCCAGCAGCCAAGACTGGCCTAGAATCGCAGATACGCAGTATTTT.